This TCR beta chain emerged from a study of regulatory T cells in long-lasting Graves disease. According to the study, TCR beta libraries were built with iRepertoire HTBI primers and CDR3-region Arm-PCR. TCRdb itself ran the multiplex PCR reads through MiXCR, one entry per CDR3 protein. The table records roughly 420,000 distinct CDR3 sequences, about 17% of them present only once. Trimming removed 4 bases from V and 7 bases from J; junction bases left unmatched: 15. This CDR3 is built from 17 residues. The germline CDR1 and CDR2 sequences are MDHEN and SYDVKM. Documented time point: newly diagnosed GD, antithyroid drugs for less than 3 months. Extracted PBMC RNA gave rise to the TCR library. At least ten counts were recorded for this clonotype. These data were also filed under a second study, of T cells in Graves' hyperthyroidism and ophthalmopathy. In that study: Hyperthyroidism patients were newly diagnosed, had disease duration under 2 months, and were aged 18 to 65 years.

This specimen was peripheral blood mononuclear cells (PBMCs), taken at new diagnosis, from a patient treated with antithyroid drugs. The V and J genes are TRBV28 and TRBJ2-1; 8 bases line up with TRBD2. The TCR was taken from a woman in her thirties with Graves disease. The CDR3 coding sequence is TGTGCCAGCAGTTCCCCCGCCGCTTACGGGAGGGAGAATGAGCAGTTCTTC. Its translation: CASSSPAAYGRENEQFF.